What follows describes a single T cell receptor (beta chain). The antigen is not known. Sequence at one end of the junction differs from germline and may be a read error. The record originates from a study of T cell repertoires in cytomegalovirus infection. At the level of the study: TCR beta signatures that were public indicated CMV infection and matching HLA type.

TCRdb reprocessed the reads via MiXCR and lists one record per CDR3 protein. The table records some 700,000 distinct CDR3 sequences, 35% of them present only once. Germline V gene sequence: CDR1 MNHNY, CDR2 SVGAGI (reference sequence). This CDR3 spans 11 amino acids. Regarding the study as a whole: Frequencies of public TCR beta families were cumulated, and this identified carriers of CMV plus the relevant HLA.

What was sequenced was PBMCs. The origin of this receptor is a human donor in good health (CMV status not recorded). Some clones in this sample may be carry-over from other donors' samples. The rearrangement uses TRBV6-6 and TRBJ2-7; D remains unclear. The CDR3 here is CASSIGDGQDF. CDR3 nucleotide sequence: TGTGCCAGCAGCATTGGAGACGGGCAGGACTTC.